This entry is about one T cell receptor (beta chain). This clonotype has more than one count but fewer than ten. The antigen it binds to is not known. Per-base quality was not reported, and no clone a single base away is much larger than it. The germline V gene encodes CDR1 SEHNR and CDR2 FQNEAQ (reference sequence). V drops 0 bases and J drops 6 bases, leaving 11 bases in between. There are 14 amino acids in the CDR3, from cysteine to phenylalanine inclusive. Solely the CDR3 DNA is kept, with 42 bases framed from the first base. The library was built by means of 5' RACE. Sequencing relied on an Illumina HiSeq 2000. Template switching added a universal primer binding site, and the final cDNA carried a unique molecular identifier that allowed TCR cDNA molecules to be counted accurately. First-strand cDNA for TCR alpha and beta chains was synthesized from specific primers in the conserved constant-segment region. To control for contamination, every cDNA library carried two barcodes: a SMART-Mk sample barcode plus Illumina barcodes. TruSeq adapter sequences along with Illumina sample barcodes were introduced in two successive PCR steps. TCR alpha and beta cDNA libraries were sequenced on the Illumina HiSeq platform with custom primers. Per the original workflow: MiGEC was used to process raw reads and extract unique molecular identifiers, and MiXCR was used to find CDR3 positions. Recombination models were inferred per individual with the repgenHMM and IGoR tools using an EM algorithm. Shared clonotypes were analyzed with the tcR package in R, and sharing was normalized by the product of cloneset sizes. Out-of-frame nonproductive sequences were analyzed to study raw recombination free of thymic and clonal selection effects. TCRdb reworked the public reads: Q25 trimming with fastp, MiXCR clone assembly, productive beta chains retained. Entries are consolidated by CDR3 protein sequence, retaining the most common genes and DNA. TCRdb, not the original authors, processed these V and J calls. The sample records approximately 300,000 distinct CDR3 sequences, roughly 9% of which are singletons. The ten largest clones add up to 5.5% to 9% of the sample.

The data were taken from a study of identical twins (dated by TCRdb to about 2016). About the full investigation: To test whether fetal clonotypes persist, this study deep-sequenced TCR alpha and beta repertoires from monozygotic twins, from unrelated adults of various ages, and from cord blood. To rule out contamination, the twin experiments were replicated at different times with different library preparation protocols.

All donors were healthy Caucasians. Three pairs of female monozygotic twins, all aged roughly 18 to 29 years, were included in the twin cohort. Positive isolation kits from Invitrogen were used to isolate the CD4+ and CD8+ T cell populations. What the work shows at the level of the full study, not this receptor alone: Fewer insertions were carried by abundant cord blood beta clonotypes, a similar but weaker trend appeared in young adult naive repertoires, and no such trend appeared in memory repertoires. In monozygotic twins, recombination models systematically underestimated out-of-frame TCR alpha sharing, but the models matched the sharing seen between unrelated individuals. Compared with coincidental sharing between unrelated individuals, an excess of low generation-probability sequences was observed among out-of-frame TCR alpha sequences shared between twins. Zero-insertion analyses could be partly confounded by invariant T cells such as MAIT and iNKT, though diverse VJ usage argued against such confounding for most clonotypes. Because the same donors could not be followed over many years, the conclusions depended on cross-sectional statistical analysis. Excess twin sharing in beta out-of-frame sequences was weaker because fewer shared sequences lowered the signal-to-noise ratio.

This sample was also put to use in a study of yellow fever vaccine responses in identical twins. Per the second study: According to the authors, in identical twins the way T cells responded to vaccination appeared partly convergent and partly personalized. The study precisely tracked vaccine-responding T cell clones in identical twins.

The rearrangement combines TRBV7-9 with TRBJ1-2; matching of 5 bases hints at TRBD1 as the D gene. This receptor was identified in a woman younger than 35 in good health. Sequenced material: CD8+ T cells sorted from blood. CDR3 loop: CASSLAAGIDGYTF. Here is the DNA: TGTGCCAGCAGCTTAGCGGCAGGGATAGATGGCTACACCTTC.